The rows below give T cell receptor beta chains drawn from one sample of a study of cytomegalovirus exposure and HLA in healthy donors. Measured with immunoSEQ multiplex PCR; TCRdb has only the in-frame clones, and not every one. Of hundreds of thousands of clones in the sample, over 75% are singletons; the top ten hold 1.5% to 2%. Sequenced material: PBMCs. Receptor source: a male donor in good health and CMV-seronegative. The CDR3 runs from the conserved cysteine through the conserved F or W. Each record gives: J gene, V gene, D gene, clone size, CDR3 protein, CDR3 DNA. The D gene is left open where the match is weak. Some rows mark clone size as missing; the rest say once, few, many or name a class of expanded clone.

j_gene: TRBJ2-7
v_gene: TRBV21-1
d_gene: -
abundance: few
CDR3aa: CASSKFGLAEKSSYEQYF
CDR3nt: TGTGCCAGCAGCAAATTCGGACTAGCGGAGAAGTCCTCCTACGAGCAGTACTTC

j_gene: TRBJ1-4
v_gene: TRBV11-2
d_gene: TRBD1
abundance: -
CDR3aa: CASSRDRIREKLFF
CDR3nt: TGTGCCAGCAGCCGGGACAGAATTAGGGAAAAACTGTTTTTT

j_gene: TRBJ1-4
v_gene: TRBV2
d_gene: -
abundance: -
CDR3aa: CASSEVLGGANEKLFF
CDR3nt: TGTGCCAGCAGTGAAGTTTTGGGGGGGGCTAATGAAAAACTGTTTTTT

j_gene: TRBJ2-3
v_gene: TRBV19
d_gene: TRBD2
abundance: once
CDR3aa: CASSPPGTSGRASTDTQYF
CDR3nt: TGTGCCAGTAGCCCCCCTGGGACTAGCGGAAGAGCTAGCACAGATACGCAGTATTTT

j_gene: TRBJ2-1
v_gene: TRBV9
d_gene: -
abundance: -
CDR3aa: CASSVEAARSYNEQFF
CDR3nt: TGTGCCAGCAGCGTAGAGGCAGCGCGCTCCTACAATGAGCAGTTCTTC

j_gene: TRBJ2-7
v_gene: TRBV28
d_gene: TRBD1
abundance: -
CDR3aa: CACQLSGTGYYEQYF
CDR3nt: TGTGCCTGCCAACTCTCCGGGACAGGGTACTACGAGCAGTACTTC

j_gene: TRBJ1-4
v_gene: TRBV18
d_gene: -
abundance: -
CDR3aa: CASSPGATGGGEKLFF
CDR3nt: TGTGCCAGCTCACCCGGGGCGACAGGCGGGGGAGAAAAACTGTTTTTT

j_gene: TRBJ1-2
v_gene: TRBV7-2
d_gene: -
abundance: once
CDR3aa: CASLRLAVYGYTF
CDR3nt: TGTGCCTCATTACGTCTGGCAGTCTATGGCTACACCTTC

j_gene: TRBJ1-2
v_gene: TRBV4-3
d_gene: -
abundance: few
CDR3aa: CASSQDLAQVDGYTF
CDR3nt: TGCGCCAGCAGCCAAGACTTGGCACAGGTGGACGGCTACACCTTC

j_gene: TRBJ2-7
v_gene: TRBV4-2
d_gene: -
abundance: -
CDR3aa: CASSQGALYEQYF
CDR3nt: TGTGCCAGCAGCCAAGGGGCCCTATACGAGCAGTACTTC

j_gene: TRBJ1-6
v_gene: TRBV28
d_gene: TRBD1
abundance: -
CDR3aa: CASSSGTGYSPLHF
CDR3nt: TGTGCCAGCAGTTCCGGGACAGGGTACTCACCCCTCCACTTT

j_gene: TRBJ2-7
v_gene: TRBV6-5
d_gene: -
abundance: -
CDR3aa: CASSYLGRGYEQYF
CDR3nt: TGTGCCAGCAGTTACTTGGGCAGGGGATACGAGCAGTACTTC

j_gene: TRBJ1-2
v_gene: TRBV6-1
d_gene: -
abundance: -
CDR3aa: CASSGGGLPRNGYTF
CDR3nt: TGTGCCAGCAGTGGAGGCGGCCTACCGAGGAATGGCTACACCTTC

j_gene: TRBJ1-2
v_gene: TRBV30
d_gene: TRBD1
abundance: -
CDR3aa: CAWTPGQGDYGYTF
CDR3nt: TGTGCCTGGACTCCGGGACAGGGAGACTATGGCTACACCTTC

j_gene: TRBJ2-5
v_gene: TRBV5-6
d_gene: TRBD1
abundance: -
CDR3aa: CASSLQGAAETQYF
CDR3nt: TGTGCCAGCAGCTTACAGGGGGCCGCAGAGACCCAGTACTTC

j_gene: TRBJ2-3
v_gene: TRBV2
d_gene: -
abundance: -
CDR3aa: CASSVDYTDTQYF
CDR3nt: TGTGCCAGCAGTGTCGACTACACAGATACGCAGTATTTT

j_gene: TRBJ2-3
v_gene: TRBV11-3
d_gene: TRBD1
abundance: -
CDR3aa: CASSLGGGLLDTQYF
CDR3nt: TGTGCCAGCAGCTTAGGAGGGGGCCTGTTAGATACGCAGTATTTT

j_gene: TRBJ2-1
v_gene: TRBV5-1
d_gene: -
abundance: -
CDR3aa: CASSFRVTTYNEQFF
CDR3nt: TGCGCCAGCAGCTTCAGGGTTACTACCTACAATGAGCAGTTCTTC

j_gene: TRBJ2-7
v_gene: TRBV5-6
d_gene: -
abundance: few
CDR3aa: CASSWTNQEYEQYF
CDR3nt: TGTGCCAGCAGCTGGACAAATCAGGAATACGAGCAGTACTTC

j_gene: TRBJ2-1
v_gene: TRBV15
d_gene: TRBD2
abundance: -
CDR3aa: CATSRVGQGLAVREQFF
CDR3nt: TGTGCCACCAGCAGAGTGGGCCAGGGACTAGCGGTACGGGAGCAGTTCTTC

j_gene: TRBJ2-2
v_gene: TRBV10-3
d_gene: TRBD2
abundance: -
CDR3aa: CAISGTSGANTGELFF
CDR3nt: TGTGCCATCAGTGGGACTAGCGGTGCGAACACCGGGGAGCTGTTTTTT

j_gene: TRBJ2-6
v_gene: TRBV4-3
d_gene: TRBD2
abundance: once
CDR3aa: CASSQVLITSGYSGANVLTF
CDR3nt: TGCGCCAGCAGCCAAGTCCTTATCACTAGCGGGTATTCTGGGGCCAACGTCCTGACTTTC

j_gene: TRBJ2-7
v_gene: TRBV28
d_gene: -
abundance: once
CDR3aa: CASSGEVVLYEQYF
CDR3nt: TGTGCCAGCAGTGGAGAGGTGGTTCTCTACGAGCAGTACTTC

j_gene: TRBJ2-5
v_gene: TRBV7-2
d_gene: TRBD2
abundance: -
CDR3aa: CACPRAGTSGKWETQYF
CDR3nt: TGTGCCTGCCCAAGGGCCGGGACTAGCGGGAAATGGGAGACCCAGTACTTC

j_gene: TRBJ2-2
v_gene: TRBV19
d_gene: -
abundance: -
CDR3aa: CASRRQDTGELFF
CDR3nt: TGTGCCAGTAGGAGACAGGACACCGGGGAGCTGTTTTTT

j_gene: TRBJ2-1
v_gene: TRBV9
d_gene: -
abundance: -
CDR3aa: CASSAKLAGVSSYNEQFF
CDR3nt: TGTGCCAGCAGCGCAAAACTAGCAGGAGTGAGCTCCTACAATGAGCAGTTCTTC

j_gene: TRBJ2-7
v_gene: TRBV29-1
d_gene: TRBD1
abundance: -
CDR3aa: CSVNPGTGEGEQYF
CDR3nt: TGCAGCGTTAACCCCGGGACAGGGGAGGGCGAGCAGTACTTC

j_gene: TRBJ1-1
v_gene: TRBV7-9
d_gene: TRBD1
abundance: -
CDR3aa: CASSGIQGARTEAFF
CDR3nt: TGTGCCAGCAGCGGAATACAGGGGGCGCGGACTGAAGCTTTCTTT

j_gene: TRBJ1-2
v_gene: TRBV28
d_gene: TRBD1
abundance: once
CDR3aa: CASSLRGLGQPFYGYTF
CDR3nt: TGTGCCAGCAGTTTAAGAGGCTTGGGACAGCCCTTCTATGGCTACACCTTC

j_gene: TRBJ1-4
v_gene: TRBV7-9
d_gene: -
abundance: -
CDR3aa: CASSIIGGANEKLFF
CDR3nt: TGTGCCAGCTCCATAATAGGAGGGGCTAATGAAAAACTGTTTTTT

j_gene: TRBJ2-1
v_gene: TRBV7-2
d_gene: -
abundance: -
CDR3aa: CASSLAARAGNEQFF
CDR3nt: TGTGCCAGCAGCTTAGCCGCCAGGGCAGGCAATGAGCAGTTCTTC

j_gene: TRBJ2-5
v_gene: TRBV6-5
d_gene: -
abundance: -
CDR3aa: CASSSRALRETQYF
CDR3nt: TGTGCCAGCAGCTCCAGGGCCCTAAGAGAGACCCAGTACTTC

j_gene: TRBJ2-1
v_gene: TRBV9
d_gene: TRBD2
abundance: -
CDR3aa: CASSAGGGMINEQFF
CDR3nt: TGTGCCAGCAGCGCGGGCGGGGGGATGATCAATGAGCAGTTCTTC

j_gene: TRBJ1-4
v_gene: TRBV7-9
d_gene: -
abundance: -
CDR3aa: CASSSLGGTNEKLFF
CDR3nt: TGTGCCAGCAGCTCTCTGGGGGGGACTAATGAAAAACTGTTTTTT

j_gene: TRBJ1-3
v_gene: TRBV5-1
d_gene: TRBD1
abundance: -
CDR3aa: CASSLVGDRRDSGNTIYF
CDR3nt: TGCGCCAGCAGCTTGGTCGGGGACAGAAGGGACTCTGGAAACACCATATATTTT

j_gene: TRBJ2-5
v_gene: TRBV5-1
d_gene: -
abundance: -
CDR3aa: CASSLVGAETQYF
CDR3nt: TGCGCCAGCAGCTTGGTGGGGGCAGAGACCCAGTACTTC

j_gene: TRBJ2-5
v_gene: TRBV19
d_gene: -
abundance: -
CDR3aa: CASSIRRRVEETQYF
CDR3nt: TGTGCCAGTAGTATAAGAAGGAGGGTCGAAGAGACCCAGTACTTC

j_gene: TRBJ1-2
v_gene: TRBV28
d_gene: -
abundance: -
CDR3aa: CASRDPSGFRDGYTF
CDR3nt: TGTGCCAGCAGGGACCCTTCGGGGTTTAGGGATGGCTACACCTTC

j_gene: TRBJ1-1
v_gene: TRBV30
d_gene: -
abundance: once
CDR3aa: CAWKLGKAFF
CDR3nt: TGTGCCTGGAAACTCGGGAAAGCTTTCTTT

j_gene: TRBJ2-7
v_gene: TRBV11-3
d_gene: -
abundance: -
CDR3aa: CASSLGEPLRSEQYF
CDR3nt: TGTGCCAGCAGCTTAGGCGAGCCCTTGAGATCCGAGCAGTACTTC

j_gene: TRBJ2-3
v_gene: TRBV5-4
d_gene: -
abundance: -
CDR3aa: CASSGPGGRGGTDTQYF
CDR3nt: TGTGCCAGCAGCGGCCCGGGGGGCCGGGGGGGCACAGATACGCAGTATTTT

j_gene: TRBJ2-5
v_gene: TRBV5-1
d_gene: TRBD2
abundance: -
CDR3aa: CASSSLLAGSGETQYF
CDR3nt: TGCGCCAGCAGCTCGCTCCTAGCGGGGAGTGGAGAGACCCAGTACTTC

j_gene: TRBJ2-7
v_gene: TRBV7-9
d_gene: TRBD2
abundance: -
CDR3aa: CAIPVWREGWYEQYF
CDR3nt: TGTGCCATCCCCGTATGGAGGGAGGGTTGGTACGAGCAGTACTTC

j_gene: TRBJ1-1
v_gene: TRBV6-6
d_gene: -
abundance: few
CDR3aa: CASSSTENTEAFF
CDR3nt: TGTGCCAGCAGCAGCACAGAGAACACTGAAGCTTTCTTT

j_gene: TRBJ2-7
v_gene: TRBV9
d_gene: -
abundance: once
CDR3aa: CASSVGTTPSYEQYF
CDR3nt: TGTGCCAGCAGCGTAGGGACAACGCCCTCCTACGAGCAGTACTTC

j_gene: TRBJ2-1
v_gene: TRBV5-1
d_gene: -
abundance: few
CDR3aa: CASSLVAGSYNEQFF
CDR3nt: TGCGCCAGCAGCTTGGTGGCGGGGAGCTACAATGAGCAGTTCTTC

j_gene: TRBJ2-3
v_gene: TRBV5-8
d_gene: TRBD1
abundance: -
CDR3aa: CASSRDRGKSDTQYF
CDR3nt: TGTGCCAGCAGCCGGGACAGGGGAAAATCAGATACGCAGTATTTT

j_gene: TRBJ1-1
v_gene: TRBV7-9
d_gene: -
abundance: few
CDR3aa: CASSLIPADTEAFF
CDR3nt: TGTGCCAGCAGCTTAATCCCCGCGGACACTGAAGCTTTCTTT

j_gene: TRBJ2-3
v_gene: TRBV9
d_gene: -
abundance: once
CDR3aa: CASSAGHLTDTQYF
CDR3nt: TGTGCCAGCAGCGCGGGACACCTCACAGATACGCAGTATTTT

j_gene: TRBJ1-4
v_gene: TRBV14
d_gene: TRBD1
abundance: -
CDR3aa: CASSRDRSEKLFF
CDR3nt: TGTGCCAGCAGCCGGGACAGGTCCGAAAAACTGTTTTTT

j_gene: TRBJ2-7
v_gene: TRBV10-3
d_gene: -
abundance: -
CDR3aa: CAISGERGHYEQYF
CDR3nt: TGTGCCATCAGTGGAGAGCGGGGACACTACGAGCAGTACTTC

j_gene: TRBJ1-4
v_gene: TRBV5-1
d_gene: TRBD1
abundance: few
CDR3aa: CASSLGTGEKLFF
CDR3nt: TGCGCCAGCAGCTTGGGGACAGGTGAAAAACTGTTTTTT

j_gene: TRBJ2-3
v_gene: TRBV5-1
d_gene: TRBD2
abundance: -
CDR3aa: CASSLSSGGADTQYF
CDR3nt: TGCGCCAGCAGCTTGTCTAGCGGGGGGGCAGATACGCAGTATTTT

j_gene: TRBJ2-7
v_gene: TRBV9
d_gene: TRBD2
abundance: -
CDR3aa: CASSPGLAGYEQYF
CDR3nt: TGTGCCAGCAGCCCGGGACTAGCGGGCTACGAGCAGTACTTC

j_gene: TRBJ2-6
v_gene: TRBV9
d_gene: TRBD1
abundance: few
CDR3aa: CASRETGDSGANVLTF
CDR3nt: TGTGCCAGTAGGGAGACAGGGGACTCTGGGGCCAACGTCCTGACTTTC

j_gene: TRBJ1-6
v_gene: TRBV19
d_gene: TRBD1
abundance: -
CDR3aa: CASSISQGGYSPLHF
CDR3nt: TGTGCCAGTAGTATCTCTCAGGGGGGTTATTCACCCCTCCACTTT

j_gene: TRBJ2-3
v_gene: TRBV5-6
d_gene: TRBD2
abundance: -
CDR3aa: CASSLSRLAGGPSTDTQYF
CDR3nt: TGTGCCAGCAGCTTGTCCCGACTAGCGGGGGGTCCCAGCACAGATACGCAGTATTTT

j_gene: TRBJ1-2
v_gene: TRBV27
d_gene: -
abundance: -
CDR3aa: CASSLSPAWGYTF
CDR3nt: TGTGCCAGCAGTTTAAGTCCCGCGTGGGGCTACACCTTC

j_gene: TRBJ1-1
v_gene: TRBV7-3
d_gene: -
abundance: -
CDR3aa: CASSLSAGNTEAFF
CDR3nt: TGTGCCAGCAGCTTATCTGCCGGGAACACTGAAGCTTTCTTT